This TCR beta chain is drawn from a study of T cells in Graves' hyperthyroidism and ophthalmopathy. Findings of the study overall: In the blood, most expanded thyroid clonotypes above 0.001 appeared as well. Ophthalmopathy was identified by the model a median around 6.9 months ahead of onset.

The CDR3 loop spans 14 amino acids. Germline V lookup: CDR1 MNHEY, CDR2 SVGAGI. The V end lost 2 bases, the J end lost 7 bases, and 15 bases lay between the germline ends. Amplification targeted TCR beta CDR3 regions from RNA transcripts. Initially, a first-round RT-PCR of the TCR CDR3 employed the HTBI primer set. Using its own MiXCR run on the multiplex PCR reads, TCRdb lists one record per CDR3 protein. The repertoire has about 500,000 distinct CDR3 sequences, 46% of them found once; the top ten carry about two fifths. This clonotype was counted many times. What it binds is not known. Sequencing was done on a sample of peripheral blood or thyroid tissue (not recorded which). The chain is built from TRBV6-5 and TRBJ2-7; either TRBD1 or TRBD2 may supply D (5 bases each). The origin of this receptor is an adult woman with Graves' disease, either hyperthyroidism or ophthalmopathy (not recorded which). CDR3 region: CASSYTRDLTEQYF. CDR3 nucleotide sequence: TGTGCCAGCAGTTACACCAGGGACCTGACGGAGCAGTACTTC.